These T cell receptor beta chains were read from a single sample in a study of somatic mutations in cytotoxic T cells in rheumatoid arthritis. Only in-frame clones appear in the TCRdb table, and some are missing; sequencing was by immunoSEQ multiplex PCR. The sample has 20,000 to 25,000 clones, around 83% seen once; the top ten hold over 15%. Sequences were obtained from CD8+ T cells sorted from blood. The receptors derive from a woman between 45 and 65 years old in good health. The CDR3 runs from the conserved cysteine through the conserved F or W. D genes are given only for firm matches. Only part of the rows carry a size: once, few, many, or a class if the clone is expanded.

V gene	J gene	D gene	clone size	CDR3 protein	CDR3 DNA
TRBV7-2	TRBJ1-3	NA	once	CASSSPTGGNTIYF	TGTGCCAGCAGCTCCCCGACGGGTGGAAACACCATATATTTT
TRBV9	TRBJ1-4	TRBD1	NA	CASSVEGQPNEKLFF	TGTGCCAGCAGCGTAGAGGGACAGCCTAATGAAAAACTGTTTTTT
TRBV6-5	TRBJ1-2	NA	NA	CASSEGQFSGYTF	TGTGCCAGCAGCGAAGGACAGTTTTCGGGCTACACCTTC
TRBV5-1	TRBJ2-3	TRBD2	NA	CASSSPGLAGGLSSTDTQYF	TGCGCCAGCAGCTCCCCGGGACTAGCGGGGGGGCTTTCTAGCACAGATACGCAGTATTTT
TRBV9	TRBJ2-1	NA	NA	CASSPTGVLLGDEQFF	TGTGCCAGCAGCCCAACGGGTGTTCTTTTGGGCGATGAGCAGTTCTTC
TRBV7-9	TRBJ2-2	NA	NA	CASSLEAERNTGELFF	TGTGCCAGCAGCTTAGAAGCGGAGCGTAACACCGGGGAGCTGTTTTTT
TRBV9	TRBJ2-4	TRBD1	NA	CASSAVQGARNIQYF	TGTGCCAGCAGCGCTGTACAGGGGGCCAGAAACATTCAGTACTTC
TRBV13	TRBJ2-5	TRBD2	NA	CASSQLSSGGASETQYF	TGTGCCAGCAGCCAACTCTCCAGCGGGGGGGCTTCAGAGACCCAGTACTTC
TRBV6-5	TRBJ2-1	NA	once	CASSYQLRDPDEQFF	TGTGCCAGCAGTTACCAATTAAGGGACCCCGATGAGCAGTTCTTC
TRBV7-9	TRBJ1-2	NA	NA	CASTLGENLANYGYTF	TGTGCCAGCACCCTAGGGGAGAACCTAGCTAACTATGGCTACACCTTC
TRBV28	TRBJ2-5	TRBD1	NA	CASSLSLETGGGETQYF	TGTGCCAGCAGTTTATCCCTCGAGACAGGGGGCGGAGAGACCCAGTACTTC
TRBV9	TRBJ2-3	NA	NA	CASSGGGSDTQYF	TGTGCCAGCTCAGGCGGGGGCTCAGATACGCAGTATTTT
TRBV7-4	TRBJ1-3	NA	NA	CASSPADNSGNTIYF	TGTGCCAGCAGCCCCGCGGACAACTCTGGAAACACCATATATTTT
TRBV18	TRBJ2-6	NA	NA	CASSPDGRGFSGANVLTF	TGTGCCAGCTCACCCGACGGCAGGGGTTTTTCTGGGGCCAACGTCCTGACTTTC
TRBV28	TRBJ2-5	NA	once	CASSFSNQETQYF	TGTGCCAGCAGTTTTTCGAATCAAGAGACCCAGTACTTC
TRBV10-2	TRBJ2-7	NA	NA	CASNPIRDPNYEQYF	TGCGCCAGCAACCCCATCCGGGACCCCAACTACGAGCAGTACTTC
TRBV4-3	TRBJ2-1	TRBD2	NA	CASSQDTSGGVSEQFF	TGCGCCAGCAGCCAAGATACCAGCGGGGGGGTTTCCGAGCAGTTCTTC
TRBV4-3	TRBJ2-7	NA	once	CASSQDSEGSYEQYF	TGCGCCAGCAGCCAAGATAGTGAGGGGAGCTACGAGCAGTACTTC
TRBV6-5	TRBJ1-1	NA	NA	CASSYNWGTVNTEAFF	TGTGCCAGCAGTTACAACTGGGGTACAGTGAACACTGAAGCTTTCTTT
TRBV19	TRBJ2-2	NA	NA	CASRKESEVTGELFF	TGTGCCAGTAGGAAGGAGTCGGAGGTAACCGGGGAGCTGTTTTTT
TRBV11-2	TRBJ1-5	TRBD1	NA	CASSSHEAGQANQPQHF	TGTGCCAGCAGCTCCCACGAGGCAGGACAGGCAAATCAGCCCCAGCATTTT
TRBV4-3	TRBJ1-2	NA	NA	CASSQDVTGRVYGYTF	TGCGCCAGCAGCCAAGACGTCACAGGGAGGGTTTATGGCTACACCTTC
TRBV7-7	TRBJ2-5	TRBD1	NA	CASSAGGHQETQYF	TGTGCCAGCTCTGCAGGGGGTCACCAAGAGACCCAGTACTTC
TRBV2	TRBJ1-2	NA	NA	CASSEAWAGQEYGYTF	TGTGCCAGCAGTGAAGCCTGGGCAGGCCAGGAGTATGGCTACACCTTC
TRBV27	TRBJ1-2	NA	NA	CASSTEGYGYTF	TGTGCCAGCAGCACTGAGGGGTATGGCTACACCTTC
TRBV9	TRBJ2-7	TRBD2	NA	CASSQSSLAGDSYEQYF	TGTGCCAGCAGCCAGAGCTCACTAGCGGGGGACTCCTACGAGCAGTACTTC
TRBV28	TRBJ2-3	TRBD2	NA	CASSLAGGLVTGDTQYF	TGTGCCAGCAGTTTGGCGGGGGGTTTGGTTACAGGCGATACGCAGTATTTT
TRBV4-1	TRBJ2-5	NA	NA	CASSQEEGGGDETQYF	TGCGCCAGCAGCCAAGAGGAGGGGGGGGGCGACGAGACCCAGTACTTC
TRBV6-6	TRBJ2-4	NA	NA	CASSPLGVAKNIQYF	TGTGCCAGCAGTCCTCTAGGGGTAGCCAAAAACATTCAGTACTTC
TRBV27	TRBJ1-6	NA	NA	CASRAELTLSSYNSPLHF	TGTGCCAGCAGAGCAGAGCTGACCTTAAGCTCCTATAATTCACCCCTCCACTTT
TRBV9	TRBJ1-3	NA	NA	CASSLSGTGHSGNTIYF	TGTGCCAGCAGCCTATCCGGGACGGGACACTCTGGAAACACCATATATTTT
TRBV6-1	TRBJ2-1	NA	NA	CASSERQLETNEQFF	TGTGCCAGCAGTGAAAGACAGCTCGAAACCAATGAGCAGTTCTTC
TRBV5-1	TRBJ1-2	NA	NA	CASSLGGQLNYGYTF	TGCGCCAGCAGCTTGGGGGGACAACTTAACTATGGCTACACCTTC
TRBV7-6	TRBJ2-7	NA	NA	CASSSRSLQNYEQYF	TGTGCCAGCAGCTCCCGGTCCCTTCAGAACTACGAGCAGTACTTC
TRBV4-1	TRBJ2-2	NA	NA	CASSPGPGELFF	TGCGCCAGCAGCCCGGGTCCCGGGGAGCTGTTTTTT
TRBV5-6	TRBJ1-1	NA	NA	CASSLDTGLFTEAFF	TGTGCCAGCAGCTTGGACACAGGTCTCTTCACTGAAGCTTTCTTT
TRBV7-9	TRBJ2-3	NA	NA	CASSFSGAEDTQYF	TGTGCCAGCAGCTTCTCCGGGGCCGAAGATACGCAGTATTTT
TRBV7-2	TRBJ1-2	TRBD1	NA	CASSLTGDVNYGYTF	TGTGCCAGCAGCCTCACAGGGGACGTTAACTATGGCTACACCTTC
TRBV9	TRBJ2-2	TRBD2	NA	CASSPHSGTSGGRDTGELFF	TGTGCCAGCAGCCCCCACTCCGGGACTAGCGGGGGGAGAGACACCGGGGAGCTGTTTTTT
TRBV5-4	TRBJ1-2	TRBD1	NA	CASSAGQGADGYTF	TGTGCCAGCAGCGCGGGACAGGGGGCCGATGGCTACACCTTC
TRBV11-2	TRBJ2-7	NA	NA	CASTYTSYEQYF	TGTGCCAGCACCTACACTTCCTACGAGCAGTACTTC
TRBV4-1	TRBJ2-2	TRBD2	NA	CASSPHSGGLNTGELFF	TGCGCCAGCAGCCCCCATAGCGGGGGCCTGAACACCGGGGAGCTGTTTTTT
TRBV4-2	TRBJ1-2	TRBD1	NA	CASSQEITGTGDGYTF	TGTGCCAGCAGCCAAGAGATTACCGGGACAGGCGACGGCTACACCTTC